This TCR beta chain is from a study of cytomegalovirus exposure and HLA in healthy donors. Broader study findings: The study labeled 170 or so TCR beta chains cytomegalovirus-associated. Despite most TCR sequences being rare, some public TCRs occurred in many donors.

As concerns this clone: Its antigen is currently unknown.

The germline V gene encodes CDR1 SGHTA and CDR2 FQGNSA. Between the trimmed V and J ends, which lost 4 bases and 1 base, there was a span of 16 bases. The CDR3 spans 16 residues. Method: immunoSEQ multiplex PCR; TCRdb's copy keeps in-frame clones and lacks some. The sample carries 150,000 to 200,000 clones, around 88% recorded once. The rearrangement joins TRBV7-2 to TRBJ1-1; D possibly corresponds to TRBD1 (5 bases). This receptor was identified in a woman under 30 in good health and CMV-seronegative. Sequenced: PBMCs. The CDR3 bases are TGTGCCAGCAGCTCCTGGCCCCTGGGGGGGAACACTGAAGCTTTCTTT. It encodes CASSSWPLGGNTEAFF.